This T cell receptor beta chain was sequenced for a study of shared clonotypes between healthy human individuals. This clone occurred once. The naive CD8 subset, CD45RO-negative cells positively selected for CCR7, excluded terminally differentiated effector memory CD45RA+ cells. Per the germline V gene, CDR1 is SGDLS and CDR2 is YYNGEE. The ends lost 0 bases at V and 2 bases at J; junction bases unmatched: 6. This CDR3 spans 16 amino acids. Some clones are missing from TCRdb's copy, which holds only in-frame ones; the method was immunoSEQ multiplex PCR. The sample shows about 2 million clones, around 96% of them seen only once.

J is TRBJ2-7 and V is TRBV9; 9 nucleotides agree with TRBD1. The specimen sequenced was naive CD8+ T cells sorted from blood. The receptor was isolated from a man between 18 and 29 years old in good health. The CDR3 DNA sequence: TGTGCCAGCAGCGTAGCGGGACAGGGTACGGCCTACGAGCAGTACTTC. Translated: CASSVAGQGTAYEQYF.